The TCR beta chain described here comes from a study of T-cell memory formation after mild COVID-19. Trimming removed 2 bases from V and 1 base from J, with 5 bases in between. The germline gives CDR1 SEHNR, CDR2 FQNEAQ (reference sequence). The CDR3 loop spans 14 amino acids. This clonotype was found a few times. Each CDR3 protein is one row after TCRdb ran MiXCR on the 5' RACE reads. The sample records about 40,000 distinct CDR3 sequences, about 6.1% being singletons. The V gene is TRBV7-9, the J gene TRBJ1-4; D is possibly TRBD1 (5 bases). The sample was PBMCs or a T cell subset sorted from them (not recorded which). This clonotype originated in an adult who had mild COVID-19 (a few samples of this study predate the infection). Cell type and time point are not known. This chain's CDR3 is CASSLQGTNEKLFF. The CDR3 bases are TGTGCCAGCAGCTTACAGGGAACTAATGAAAAACTGTTTTTT.